The clone carrying this T cell receptor beta chain is medium-sized in the sample. Its antigen is currently unknown. Profiled with immunoSEQ multiplex PCR; TCRdb holds only in-frame clones, not every one. The sample shows about 44,000 clones, more than 85% of them seen only once. Deletions cut 0 bases from V and 5 bases from J, with 10 bases between. Germline CDR1 reads LGHNA; CDR2 reads YSLEER. CDR3 length: 15 amino acids. These data come from a study of a mutant IDH1 vaccine in newly diagnosed glioma. At the level of the study: In some groups vaccination began 4-6 weeks post-radiotherapy; others received it with temozolomide. Males made up 62.5% and females 37.5% of treated patients, whose mean age was 40.4 years. Earlier care involved radiotherapy, temozolomide, or both, and the majority received both. Whole-study results and caveats: 85% to 95% of patients showed vaccine-induced immune responses across multiple MHC alleles.

Stated time point: week 23, last vaccination. Doses of 300 ug of mutant IDH1 20-mer peptide were given with topical imiquimod. The TCR was taken from a middle-aged man with glioma. The chain is built from TRBV4-3 and TRBJ2-2, with a weak D call TRBD2 (6 bases). This sample comprised PBMCs, obtained from a glioma patient whose treatment included an IDH1 peptide vaccine. CDR3 coding DNA: TGCGCCAGCAGCCAAGATTCGGCGGGGACCGGGGAGCTGTTTTTT. Protein sequence: CASSQDSAGTGELFF.